Shown below are 24 T cell receptor beta chains from a single sample sequenced in a study of blood T cell repertoires in COVID-19. Clones were sequenced by immunoSEQ multiplex PCR, and TCRdb holds only the in-frame ones, with some missing. The sample yields roughly 340,000 clones, more than 75% seen once. Source material: peripheral blood. Receptors originate from a woman aged 18 to 35 who had recovered from COVID-19.

The chain is built from TRBV7-2 and TRBJ2-3, with 8 bases aligning to TRBD2. The CDR3 runs 18 residues. Germline loops: CDR1 SGHTA, CDR2 FQGNSA. Trimming cost V 1 base and J 2 bases; bases outside gene matches: 11. As DNA, the CDR3 is TGTGCCAGCAGCTTAGTTATTTTAGGACTAGCCGACACAGATACGCAGTATTTT. Translating gives CASSLVILGLADTDTQYF.

This chain links TRBV11-3 with TRBJ2-2, with TRBD2 matching 9 bases. Germline CDR1 and CDR2: SGHNT and YENEEA. Trimming cost V 4 bases and J 1 base; bases outside gene matches: 1. This CDR3 has 15 residues. CDR3 in amino acids: CASSSSGVNTGELFF. The CDR3 bases are TGTGCCAGCAGCTCTAGCGGGGTGAACACCGGGGAGCTGTTTTTT.

The genes are TRBV30 and TRBJ1-5, with D perhaps TRBD1 (5 bases). CDR1 and CDR2 from the germline V gene are GTSNPN and SVGIG (reference sequence). The CDR3 has 13 amino acids. The ends were cut back, 7 bases at V and 3 bases at J, with 13 bases in the middle. The CDR3 sequence is CALRGRDNQPQHF. The CDR3 DNA reads TGTGCCTTGAGGGGCAGGGACAATCAGCCCCAGCATTTT.

This sequence joins TRBV5-1 and TRBJ1-1, with D possibly being TRBD1 (5 bases). Trimming removed 4 bases from V and 1 base from J, with 14 bases in between. Germline V CDR1 and CDR2: SGHRS, YFSETQ. The CDR3 length is 15 residues. The CDR3 reads CASSGPRDTNTEAFF. The CDR3 coding sequence is TGCGCCAGCAGCGGACCCAGGGATACGAACACTGAAGCTTTCTTT.

Concerning this clone itself: At the DNA level, this CDR3 is encoded by other sequences in the same sample as well. This chain links TRBV20-1 with TRBJ2-3; no reliable D call. The germline CDR1 and CDR2 sequences are DFQATT and SNEGSKA (reference sequence). The ends were cut back, 3 bases at V and 0 bases at J, with 7 bases in the middle. The CDR3 length is 13 residues. CDR3 nucleotide sequence: TGCAGTGCTAGTCGGTCGAGCACAGATACGCAGTATTTT. Encoded protein: CSASRSSTDTQYF.

V gene TRBV11-3 combines with J gene TRBJ1-6; no clear D gene. Trimming removed 0 bases from V and 8 bases from J, with 5 bases in between. There are 13 residues in the CDR3. Germline assignment: CDR1 SGHNT and CDR2 YENEEA. CDR3 nucleotide sequence: TGTGCCAGCAGCTTAGAGAGGGATTCACCCCTCCACTTT. Residues: CASSLERDSPLHF.

This chain joins TRBV9 and TRBJ2-1, with a possible D match to TRBD2 (6 bases). V lost 6 bases and J 0 bases, leaving 10 bases between the germline ends. CDR3 size: 14 residues. Looked up from germline, CDR1 is SGDLS and CDR2 is YYNGEE. DNA for the CDR3: TGTGCCAGCAACCCGGGAGTCTCCTACAATGAGCAGTTCTTC. It specifies CASNPGVSYNEQFF.

V is TRBV25-1 and J is TRBJ1-2; no clear D gene. Germline V gene lookup returns CDR1 MGHDK and CDR2 SYGVNS. V gave up 1 base and J gave up 7 bases, with 10 bases separating them. The CDR3 is made up of 13 amino acids. The CDR3 reads CASSEFGVAGYTF. CDR3 bases: TGTGCCAGCAGTGAATTCGGGGTGGCTGGCTACACCTTC.

The V and J genes are TRBV27 and TRBJ2-3; 7 bases line up with TRBD1. This CDR3 contains 16 residues. Trimming at V came to 4 bases and at J to 1 base, leaving 8 bases not matched to a gene. Germline V gives CDR1 MNHEY, CDR2 SMNVEV (reference sequence). CDR3 DNA sequence: TGTGCCAGCAGTTCGCTCCTAACAGGGGGCACAGATACGCAGTATTTT. Its translation: CASSSLLTGGTDTQYF.

The chain is built from TRBV6-2 or TRBV6-3 and TRBJ1-5; D is ambiguous. The CDR3 sequence is 14 residues long. Germline-derived CDR1 and CDR2 are MNHEY and SVGEGT. The ends were cut back, 0 bases at V and 5 bases at J, with 8 bases in the middle. The CDR3, as DNA: TGTGCCAGCAGTTACTCGAACAGAGATCAGCCCCAGCATTTT. It yields the protein CASSYSNRDQPQHF.

V is TRBV21-1 and J is TRBJ2-7; the table's D gene call, TRBD1, was not cross checked with the DNA. TRBV21-1 is an annotated pseudogene. The CDR3 runs 16 residues. As DNA, the CDR3 is TGTGCCAGCAGCAAAACGGTGGGGACAGCGGGCTACGAGCAGTACGTC. Its protein product is CASSKTVGTAGYEQYV.

This clone was detected once. The CDR3: CASTRDSLSYGYTF. CDR3 coding DNA: TGTGCCAGCACCCGGGACTCCCTATCCTATGGCTACACCTTC. J is TRBJ1-2 and V is TRBV25-1; a weak D match, TRBD1 (5 bases). This CDR3 has 14 amino acids. Germline V gene data show CDR1 as MGHDK and CDR2 as SYGVNS. Trimming removed 7 bases from V and 4 bases from J, with 16 bases in between.

The chain has TRBV6-2 or TRBV6-3 and TRBJ1-3; TRBD1 agrees at 7 bases. Unmatched junction bases numbered 4, after V lost 5 bases and J lost 0 bases. CDR3 length: 15 amino acids. CDR1 MNHEY and CDR2 SVGEGT come from the germline V gene. CDR3 nucleotide sequence: TGTGCCAGCAGTGACAGGGCTCGCTCTGGAAACACCATATATTTT. It specifies CASSDRARSGNTIYF.

The V call is TRBV3-1 (or the pseudogene TRBV3-2), the J call TRBJ1-5; the D is unclear. Trimming took 0 bases from V and 0 from J, leaving 6 bases between them. The CDR3 spans 15 residues. Looked up from germline, CDR1 is LGHDT and CDR2 is YNNKEL (reference sequence). In nucleotides, the CDR3 is TGTGCCAGCAGCCAAGATTTCTTTAGCAATCAGCCCCAGCATTTT. Protein: CASSQDFFSNQPQHF.

This CDR3 is CSVKGGGHMNTEAFF. CDR3 in DNA: TGCAGCGTAAAAGGAGGGGGCCACATGAACACTGAAGCTTTCTTT. The V gene is TRBV29-1, the J gene TRBJ1-1, with TRBD1 matching 7 bases. CDR1 SQVTM and CDR2 ANQGSEA come from the germline V gene. The CDR3 runs to 15 residues. V lost 6 bases, J lost 0 bases, and 10 bases stayed unmatched.

The V and J genes are TRBV5-8 and TRBJ2-3, with D possibly matching TRBD1 (5 bases). V lost 0 bases to trimming and J lost 3 bases, with 14 bases between them. Germline V gives CDR1 SGHTS, CDR2 YDEGEE. The CDR3 has 16 residues. The CDR3 nucleotides read TGTGCCAGCAGCTTGGCACAGGATTGGCGGACAGATACGCAGTATTTT. Its protein is CASSLAQDWRTDTQYF.

V and J are TRBV9 and TRBJ2-1; 12 nucleotides line up with TRBD2. Germline lookup yields CDR1 SGDLS and CDR2 YYNGEE. This CDR3 comprises 18 residues. V lost 0 bases, J lost 1 base, and 5 bases stayed unmatched. In DNA, the CDR3 is TGTGCCAGCAGCGTAGAGGCTAGCGGGAGGGGGTCCTACAATGAGCAGTTCTTC. It specifies CASSVEASGRGSYNEQFF.

The chain carries TRBV5-4 and TRBJ2-1; 8 positions match TRBD2. The CDR3 is 15 residues long. Trimming took 5 bases from V and 7 from J; bases not matched to a gene: 11. Germline V lookup: CDR1 SGHNT, CDR2 YYREEE (reference sequence). The CDR3 loop is CASSFKREKSNEQFF. The CDR3 DNA reads as TGTGCCAGCAGTTTCAAGCGGGAGAAGAGTAATGAGCAGTTCTTC.

The chain employs TRBV25-1 and TRBJ1-6, with no clear D. The CDR3 sequence is 15 residues long. CDR1 MGHDK and CDR2 SYGVNS come from the germline V gene. V lost 0 bases, J lost 7 bases, and 10 bases lay in between. Written as DNA, the CDR3 is TGTGCCAGCAGTGAATATGGATCGGGGAATTCACCCCTCCACTTT. This gives the protein CASSEYGSGNSPLHF. Looking up the rest from reference TRBV25-1 and TRBJ1-6 gives the full variable domain: EADIYQTPRYLVIGTGKKITLECSQTMGHDKMYWYQQDPGMELHLIHYSYGVNSTEKGDLSSESTVSRIRTEHFPLTLESARPSHTSQYLCASSEYGSGNSPLHFGNGTRLTVT.

This clone showed up just once. The genes are TRBV29-1 and TRBJ2-7; 7 nucleotides agree with TRBD1. CDR1 SQVTM and CDR2 ANQGSEA come from the germline V gene. J gave up 4 bases and V 5 bases, and 2 bases lay outside the gene matches. The CDR3 length is 11 residues. CDR3 nucleotides: TGCAGCGTTACACAGGGGTACGAGCAGTACGTC. The encoded protein is CSVTQGYEQYV.

The CDR3 reads CACLGGGRVETQYF. CDR3 sequence (DNA): TGTGCCTGCTTAGGAGGAGGGCGGGTTGAGACCCAGTACTTC. The V and J genes are TRBV30 and TRBJ2-5; possibly TRBD2 for D (6 bases). CDR1 and CDR2 from the germline V gene are GTSNPN and SVGIG (reference sequence). This CDR3 spans 14 amino acids. V was pared by 6 bases and J by 5 bases, with 19 bases between.

This rearrangement joins TRBV12-3 or TRBV12-4 to TRBJ2-1; D is possibly TRBD2 (7 bases). V shed 6 bases and J shed 8 bases, with 8 bases lying between them. The CDR3 extends over 11 amino acids. The CDR3 bases are TGTGCCAGCAGAGGGGGGGATGAGCAGTTCTTC. The encoded protein is CASRGGDEQFF.

This chain joins TRBV10-3 and TRBJ1-2, with 8 bases fitting TRBD1. With V trimmed by 0 bases and J by 2 bases, 8 bases remained unmatched. In germline, CDR1 is ENHRY, CDR2 SYGVKD. The CDR3 loop spans 17 amino acids. The CDR3 reads CAISESVTGEGNYGYTF. The CDR3 DNA reads as TGTGCCATCAGTGAGTCGGTGACAGGGGAGGGGAACTATGGCTACACCTTC.

The rearrangement links TRBV14 to TRBJ1-2; D is unclear. Trimming took off 1 base at V and 8 bases at J, with 14 bases between the two ends. The length of the CDR3 is 14 residues. From germline, CDR1 is SGHDN and CDR2 FVKESK. The CDR3 loop reads CASSQVYAGEGYTF. CDR3 nucleotide sequence: TGTGCCAGCAGCCAAGTATACGCCGGGGAAGGCTACACCTTC.